Following are 26 T cell receptor beta chains from one sample sequenced in a study of neurological immune-mediated disorders. TCRdb reprocessed the 5' RACE reads with MiXCR, giving one entry per CDR3 protein. The sample yields about 46,000 distinct CDR3 sequences, under 13% seen once. What was sequenced was PBMCs. The receptors originated from a man aged 65-85 years with HTLV-1-associated myelopathy (HAM/TSP).

This clonotype was recorded at least ten times. The J gene is TRBJ2-7, the V gene TRBV6-5, with D possibly TRBD2 on 6 matching bases. The CDR3 is 15 residues long. Germline V gene data show CDR1 as MNHEY and CDR2 as SVGAGI. With 5 bases removed from V and 0 bases from J, the gap between germline ends came to 14 bases. The CDR3: CASSTGTSSSYEQYF. The CDR3 DNA is TGTGCCAGCAGTACCGGGACTTCTAGCTCCTACGAGCAGTACTTC.

The rearrangement joins TRBV14 to TRBJ2-1; D gene uncertain. The CDR3 contains 11 residues. Trimming left V 1 base short and J 13 bases short, with 8 bases between. The germline V gene has CDR1 SGHDN and CDR2 FVKESK. The CDR3 bases are TGTGCCAGCAGCCAAGGGGTTGATCAGTTCTTC. Its translation: CASSQGVDQFF.

This clonotype was counted ten times or more. A junction end diverges from the germline sequence, so it may reflect a read error. This chain uses TRBV9 with TRBJ1-5, with D unresolved. The CDR3 is made up of 8 amino acids. The V gene's germline CDR1 is SGDLS and CDR2 YYNGEE. DNA of the CDR3: TGTGCCAGCAGCGGAGGACGTTTT. Residues: CASSGGRF.

Many counts were recorded for this clonotype. This chain links TRBV5-1 with TRBJ2-2, with D hard to call. The V gene's germline CDR1 is SGHRS and CDR2 YFSETQ. V was clipped by 4 bases and J by 7 bases, with 11 bases between them. The CDR3 has 13 residues. The CDR3 nucleotides read TGCGCCAGCAGCCAAGAGACGGTCGGGGAGCTGTTTTTT. Its translation is CASSQETVGELFF.

The chain couples TRBV7-7 to TRBJ2-5; no definite D call. CDR1 is SSHAT and CDR2 is FNYEAQ in the germline V gene (reference sequence). V gave up 5 bases and J gave up 4 bases, with 17 bases separating them. CDR3 length equals 15 residues. Written as DNA, the CDR3 is TGTGCCAGCAGCGCAGTGTGGACGGACGTAGAGACCCAGTACTTC. This translates into CASSAVWTDVETQYF.

This clonotype showed up just a few times. The chain combines TRBV18 with TRBJ2-6; D is possibly TRBD2 (6 bases). In germline, CDR1 is KGHSH, CDR2 LQKENI. V lost 4 bases to trimming and J lost 0 bases, with 10 bases between them. The CDR3 loop spans 16 amino acids. As DNA, the CDR3 is TGTGCCAGCTCACGCGGGACGGCCTCTGGGGCCAACGTCCTGACTTTC. Its translation is CASSRGTASGANVLTF. Full variable domain (remainder filled in from reference TRBV18 and TRBJ2-6): NAGVMQNPRHLVRRRGQEARLRCSPMKGHSHVYWYRQLPEEGLKFMVYLQKENIIDESGMPKERFSAEFPKEGPSILRIQQVVRGDSAAYFCASSRGTASGANVLTFGAGSRLTVL.

This clonotype was seen at least ten times. The CDR3 loop reads CASSLGGIGAQETQYF. DNA for the CDR3: TGCGCCAGCAGCTTGGGGGGGATTGGAGCCCAAGAGACCCAGTACTTC. The chain couples TRBV5-1 to TRBJ2-5; D is possibly TRBD1 or TRBD2 (5 bases each). The CDR3 runs 16 residues. Trimming shortened V by 0 bases and J by 1 base, and 13 bases separated the two germline ends. Germline CDR1 SGHRS, CDR2 YFSETQ.

This clonotype was seen many times. V usage is TRBV19 and J usage is TRBJ2-6, with D tentatively TRBD2 (6 bases). Germline V lookup: CDR1 LNHDA, CDR2 SQIVND (reference sequence). The CDR3 contains 17 residues. V was cut by 6 bases and J by 3 bases, with 18 bases left in between. DNA of the CDR3: TGTGCCAGTAGCCCATCCGGTGGGAGGAGTGGGGCCAACGTCCTGACTTTC. It translates to CASSPSGGRSGANVLTF.

This clonotype was recorded at least ten times. The chain has TRBV11-2 and TRBJ2-5; D is possibly TRBD2 (5 bases). With 1 base removed from V and 4 bases from J, the gap between germline ends came to 13 bases. The CDR3 totals 15 residues. Germline V gives CDR1 SGHAT, CDR2 FQNNGV. The CDR3: CASSLVLGGGETQYF. DNA of the CDR3: TGTGCCAGCAGCTTAGTTCTCGGAGGAGGAGAGACCCAGTACTTC.

This clonotype was found many times. CDR3 nucleotides: TGTGCCAGCAGTTATCCGTCGGGATCGGGTCAGCCCCAGCATTTT. Residues: CASSYPSGSGQPQHF. The chain employs TRBV28 and TRBJ1-5, with D hard to call. Germline CDR1 reads MDHEN; CDR2 reads SYDVKM. The ends were cut back, 4 bases at V and 6 bases at J, with 16 bases in the middle. The CDR3 loop spans 15 amino acids.

Remarks on this clonotype: It is unclear where the CDR3 begins or ends on the DNA, so no DNA is shown, and the CDR3 is as TCRdb lists it. This sequence joins TRBV24-1 and TRBJ1-5; the table's D gene call, TRBD1, was not cross checked with the DNA. The germline CDR1 and CDR2 sequences are KGHDR and SFDVKD. The CDR3 extends over 22 residues, inclusive of both ends. CDR3: CATSDIQGKFFGPGTGHQPQHF.

This clonotype was counted ten times or more. The chain uses TRBV20-1 and TRBJ1-1, with a weak D call TRBD1 (5 bases). The germline gives CDR1 DFQATT, CDR2 SNEGSKA (reference sequence). This CDR3 comprises 14 residues. Deletions cut 5 bases from V and 3 bases from J, with 16 bases between. The CDR3 coding sequence is TGCAGTGCTCAGAAACCGCCAGGGTACACTGAAGCTTTCTTT. Amino acids: CSAQKPPGYTEAFF.

This clonotype was observed at least ten times. The chain uses TRBV12-3 or TRBV12-4 and TRBJ1-2, with D maybe TRBD1 (5 bases). The CDR3 totals 14 residues. Trimming pared 2 bases from V and 4 bases from J, leaving 11 bases between. The CDR3 sequence is CASSLSGSGYGYTF. CDR3 nucleotide sequence: TGTGCCAGCAGTTTATCAGGGTCGGGCTATGGCTACACCTTC.

This clonotype was detected many times. The V call is TRBV20-1, the J call TRBJ2-5; 9 bases line up with TRBD2. V shed 4 bases, J shed 0 bases, and the junction held 12 bases outside the gene matches. The CDR3 runs to 17 residues. CDR1 is DFQATT, CDR2 SNEGSKA, per germline (reference sequence). In DNA form, the CDR3 reads TGCAGTGCTATTGCGGGAGGGGGGAAGTCGGACCAAGAGACCCAGTACTTC. Translated, it gives CSAIAGGGKSDQETQYF.

In its sample, this clonotype was seen many times. The chain combines TRBV29-1 with TRBJ2-2; TRBD2 agrees at 9 bases. Germline V gene lookup returns CDR1 SQVTM and CDR2 ANQGSEA. Trimming cost V 4 bases and J 3 bases; bases outside gene matches: 12. CDR3 length: 17 amino acids. The CDR3 loop is CSVVPRGGLADTGELFF. For the CDR3, the DNA is TGCAGCGTTGTGCCCCGGGGGGGACTAGCAGACACCGGGGAGCTGTTTTTT.

This clonotype was found many times. The chain uses TRBV5-1 and TRBJ2-1, with 10 bases identical to TRBD2. CDR3 length: 16 residues. J gave up 7 bases and V 5 bases, and 12 bases lay outside the gene matches. The germline V gene encodes CDR1 SGHRS and CDR2 YFSETQ. The CDR3 loop is CASRPRLAGVRNEQFF. The CDR3 DNA reads as TGCGCCAGCAGACCCCGTCTAGCGGGAGTTAGGAATGAGCAGTTCTTC.

This clonotype was counted many times. J is TRBJ2-1 and V is TRBV24-1; 9 bases align to TRBD1. CDR1 and CDR2 from the germline V gene are KGHDR and SFDVKD. This CDR3 has 15 residues. J lost 8 bases, V lost 3 bases, and 7 bases had no gene match. The CDR3 region has the DNA TGTGCCACCAGTGATCCGGGACAGGGCAACTATGAGCAGTTCTTC. Protein product: CATSDPGQGNYEQFF.

This clonotype was counted many times. This chain links TRBV28 with TRBJ2-7; unclear D gene. The V end was cut by 7 bases, the J end by 1 base, with 11 bases between. Germline V lookup: CDR1 MDHEN, CDR2 SYDVKM. The CDR3 length is 13 residues. The CDR3 DNA sequence: TGTGCCAGCACCCTGCCCGGGTCCTACGAGCAGTACTTC. Translated: CASTLPGSYEQYF.

This clonotype was seen repeatedly, ten times or more. The chain uses TRBV12-3 or TRBV12-4 and TRBJ1-6, with D unclear. The CDR3 extends over 14 amino acids. V lost 0 bases to trimming and J lost 9 bases, with 9 bases between them. DNA for the CDR3: TGTGCCAGCAGTTTAGCTGGGTTTGGTTCACCCCTCCACTTT. As protein: CASSLAGFGSPLHF.

This clonotype was seen ten or more times. The V and J genes are TRBV7-2 and TRBJ2-3, with D possibly matching TRBD2 (5 bases). The V gene lost 7 bases and the J gene lost 0 bases, with 14 bases spanning the gap. The CDR3 extends over 15 amino acids. The germline CDR1 and CDR2 sequences are SGHTA and FQGNSA. Here the CDR3 reads CASTPRVGSTDTQYF. In DNA form, the CDR3 reads TGTGCCAGCACTCCGAGGGTTGGCAGCACAGATACGCAGTATTTT.

In this sample, this clonotype turned up many times. This rearrangement joins TRBV3-1 to TRBJ2-7; 9 nucleotides agree with TRBD1. The CDR3 runs to 16 residues. The V and J ends lost 3 bases and 2 bases, in that order; junction bases with no gene match: 8. The V gene's germline CDR1 is LGHDT and CDR2 YNNKEL (reference sequence). CDR3 in amino acids: CASSHKGTGRTYEQYF. For the CDR3, the DNA is TGTGCCAGCAGCCACAAAGGGACAGGGAGGACCTACGAGCAGTACTTC.

Ten or more counts support this clonotype. The gene calls are TRBV7-9 and TRBJ2-3; D gene uncertain. The germline gives CDR1 SEHNR, CDR2 FQNEAQ (reference sequence). Trimming cost V 2 bases and J 6 bases, with 3 bases left between them. CDR3 size: 11 residues. The CDR3 loop reads CASSLSDTQYF. In DNA form, the CDR3 reads TGTGCCAGCAGCTTAAGTGATACGCAGTATTTT.

Many counts were recorded for this clonotype. The chain is built from TRBV25-1 and TRBJ1-2; D is unclear. Germline V gene data show CDR1 as MGHDK and CDR2 as SYGVNS. The V gene lost 1 base and the J gene lost 8 bases, with 17 bases spanning the gap. CDR3 length: 15 amino acids. The CDR3: CASSESEIALPGYTF. For the CDR3, the DNA is TGTGCCAGCAGTGAATCCGAGATAGCCTTGCCGGGCTACACCTTC.

This clonotype has ten or more counts. The chain carries TRBV28 and TRBJ2-5, with D perhaps matching TRBD2 (6 bases). Germline values: CDR1 MDHEN, CDR2 SYDVKM. This CDR3 has 18 amino acids. The V and J ends lost 4 bases and 2 bases respectively, with 23 bases between them. CDR3 coding DNA: TGTGCCAGCAGTTATATTATTTCACTTGAGAGCGGGCAAGAGACCCAGTACTTC. Protein sequence: CASSYIISLESGQETQYF. The full variable domain, with the rest looked up from reference TRBV28 and TRBJ2-5, is DVKVTQSSRYLVKRTGEKVFLECVQDMDHENMFWYRQDPGLGLRLIYFSYDVKMKEKGDIPEGYSVSREKKERFSLILESASTNQTSMYLCASSYIISLESGQETQYFGPGTRLLVL.

This clonotype was counted many times. The gene calls are TRBV5-1 and TRBJ2-3; D is uncertain. This CDR3 contains 14 residues. Germline V gene lookup returns CDR1 SGHRS and CDR2 YFSETQ. V was trimmed by 0 bases and J by 0 bases, leaving 5 bases between them. The CDR3, as DNA: TGCGCCAGCAGCTTGGTGCGGAGCACAGATACGCAGTATTTT. Translation: CASSLVRSTDTQYF.

This clonotype was detected a few times. J is TRBJ1-2 and V is TRBV3-1, with D perhaps TRBD1 (6 bases). Trimming took 3 bases from V and 6 from J, leaving 17 bases between them. The germline gives CDR1 LGHDT, CDR2 YNNKEL (reference sequence). This CDR3 comprises 15 residues. CDR3: CASSQFGDRWDGYTF. As DNA, the CDR3 is TGTGCCAGCAGCCAGTTCGGTGACAGGTGGGATGGCTACACCTTC. The complete variable domain, with remaining parts taken from reference TRBV3-1 and TRBJ1-2, reads DTAVSQTPKYLVTQMGNDKSIKCEQNLGHDTMYWYKQDSKKFLKIMFSYNNKELIINETVPNRFSPKSPDKAHLNLHINSLELGDSAVYFCASSQFGDRWDGYTFGSGTRLTVV.